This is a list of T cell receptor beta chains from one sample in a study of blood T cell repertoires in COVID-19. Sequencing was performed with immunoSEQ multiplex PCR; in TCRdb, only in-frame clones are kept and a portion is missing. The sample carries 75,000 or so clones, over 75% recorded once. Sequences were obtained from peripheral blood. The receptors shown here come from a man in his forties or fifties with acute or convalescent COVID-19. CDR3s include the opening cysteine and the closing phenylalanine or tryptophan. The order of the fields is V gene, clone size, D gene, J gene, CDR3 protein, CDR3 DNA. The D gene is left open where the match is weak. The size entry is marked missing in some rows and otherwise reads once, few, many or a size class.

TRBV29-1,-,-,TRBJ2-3,CSVKGRGYTDTQYF,TGCAGCGTTAAGGGCAGGGGATACACAGATACGCAGTATTTT
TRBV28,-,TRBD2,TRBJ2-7,CASRAGTYEQYF,TGTGCCAGCAGAGCGGGAACCTACGAGCAGTACTTC
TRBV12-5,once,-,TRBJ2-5,CASGEEGALGETQYF,TGTGCTAGTGGTGAGGAGGGGGCCCTAGGAGAGACCCAGTACTTC
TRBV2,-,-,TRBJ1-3,CASSEFEGTGNTIYF,TGTGCCAGCAGTGAGTTTGAGGGAACTGGAAACACCATATATTTT
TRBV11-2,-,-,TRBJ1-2,CASSLSDGLMSYTF,TGTGCCAGCAGCCTTAGCGACGGCCTGATGAGCTACACCTTC
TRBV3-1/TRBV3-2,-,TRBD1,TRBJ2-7,CASSPGGGYEQYF,TGTGCCAGCAGCCCAGGGGGCGGGTACGAGCAGTACTTC
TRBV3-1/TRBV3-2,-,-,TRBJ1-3,CASSQGSGSGNTIYF,TGTGCCAGCAGCCAAGGATCGGGCTCTGGAAACACCATATATTTT
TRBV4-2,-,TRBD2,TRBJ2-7,CASSQDRGLYYEQYF,TGTGCCAGCAGCCAAGACCGGGGACTATACTACGAGCAGTACTTC
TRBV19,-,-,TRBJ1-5,CASSIGLHARGASNQPQHF,TGTGCCAGTAGTATAGGATTGCATGCGCGGGGGGCTAGCAATCAGCCCCAGCATTTT
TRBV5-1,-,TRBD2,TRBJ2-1,CASSLTSGHNEQFF,TGCGCCAGCAGCTTGACTAGCGGCCACAATGAGCAGTTCTTC
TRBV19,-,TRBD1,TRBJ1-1,CASSIDGQGVAEAFF,TGTGCCAGTAGTATAGACGGACAGGGGGTCGCTGAAGCTTTCTTT
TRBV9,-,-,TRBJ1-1,CASSVTGNTEAFF,TGTGCCAGCAGCGTAACGGGGAACACTGAAGCTTTCTTT
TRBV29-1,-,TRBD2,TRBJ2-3,CSAEMERGGPDTQYF,TGCAGCGCAGAGATGGAGCGGGGGGGCCCAGATACGCAGTATTTT
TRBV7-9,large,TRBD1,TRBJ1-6,CASSFLSGTGSSPLHF,TGTGCCAGCAGCTTCCTAAGCGGGACAGGATCTTCACCCCTCCACTTT
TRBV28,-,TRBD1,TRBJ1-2,CASSAGQGRYGYTF,TGTGCCAGCAGTGCGGGACAGGGACGCTATGGCTACACCTTC
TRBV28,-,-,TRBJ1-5,CASSLSIFNQPQHF,TGTGCCAGCAGTTTATCTATCTTCAATCAGCCCCAGCATTTT
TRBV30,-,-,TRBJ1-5,CAWSPGNQPQHF,TGTGCCTGGAGTCCAGGGAATCAGCCCCAGCATTTT
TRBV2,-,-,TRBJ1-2,CASSEVGVSPISGYTF,TGTGCCAGCAGTGAAGTAGGGGTATCCCCTATCTCTGGCTACACCTTC
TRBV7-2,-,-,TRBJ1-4,CASSLALMEDATNEKLFF,TGTGCCAGCAGCTTAGCTCTAATGGAGGATGCAACTAATGAAAAACTGTTTTTT
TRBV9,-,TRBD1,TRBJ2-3,CASSPRTGSSTDTQYF,TGTGCCAGCAGCCCCCGGACAGGGTCTAGCACAGATACGCAGTATTTT
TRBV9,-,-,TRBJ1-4,CASSDTGRGEKLFF,TGTGCCAGCAGCGATACAGGGAGAGGTGAAAAACTGTTTTTT
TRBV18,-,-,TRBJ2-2,CASSSPREMFF,TGTGCCAGCTCATCTCCCCGGGAGATGTTTTTT
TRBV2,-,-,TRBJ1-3,CASSVRVPGNTIYF,TGTGCCAGCAGTGTTCGAGTACCTGGAAACACCATATATTTT
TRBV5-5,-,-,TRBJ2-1,CASSFWQSSYNEQFF,TGTGCCAGCAGCTTTTGGCAAAGCTCCTACAATGAGCAGTTCTTC
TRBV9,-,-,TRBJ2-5,CASSADSGQETQYF,TGTGCCAGCAGCGCGGACAGCGGCCAAGAGACCCAGTACTTC
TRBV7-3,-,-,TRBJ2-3,CASSLGPPLQTDTQYF,TGTGCCAGCAGCTTAGGGCCACCCCTACAAACAGATACGCAGTATTTT
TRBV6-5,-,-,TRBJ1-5,CASSSASSNQPQHF,TGTGCCAGCAGTTCCGCCAGTAGCAATCAGCCCCAGCATTTT
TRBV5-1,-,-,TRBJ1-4,CASSYGPNEKLFF,TGCGCCAGCAGCTACGGTCCTAATGAAAAACTGTTTTTT
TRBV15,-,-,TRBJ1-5,CATSRDVGYSNQPQHF,TGTGCCACCAGCAGAGATGTGGGCTATAGCAATCAGCCCCAGCATTTT
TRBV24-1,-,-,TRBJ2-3,CATSESDTGGSDTQYF,TGTGCCACCAGTGAATCGGACACTGGCGGTTCTGATACGCAGTATTTT
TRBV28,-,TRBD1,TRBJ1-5,CASRDPGQGRQPQHF,TGTGCCAGCAGGGACCCGGGACAGGGTCGTCAGCCCCAGCATTTT
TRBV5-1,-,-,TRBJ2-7,CASSSETEMNYEQYF,TGCGCCAGCAGCTCGGAGACAGAGATGAACTACGAGCAGTACTTC
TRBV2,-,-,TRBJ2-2,CASSVLPVGTSNTGELFF,TGTGCCAGCAGTGTGCTACCGGTGGGGACATCAAACACCGGGGAGCTGTTTTTT
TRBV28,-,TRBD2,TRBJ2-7,CASSLNGGTFYEQYF,TGTGCCAGCAGTTTAAACGGGGGGACGTTCTACGAGCAGTACTTC
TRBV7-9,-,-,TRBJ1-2,CASSSALRDMKANYGYTF,TGTGCCAGCAGCTCTGCTCTTCGGGACATGAAAGCTAACTATGGCTACACCTTC
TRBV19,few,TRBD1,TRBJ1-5,CASSHTGGSQPQHF,TGTGCCAGTAGTCACACAGGGGGTTCGCAGCCCCAGCATTTT
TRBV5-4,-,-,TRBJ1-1,CASSLGVQSHEAFF,TGTGCCAGCAGCTTGGGTGTACAGTCCCATGAAGCTTTCTTT
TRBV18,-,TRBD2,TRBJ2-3,CASSPSGDTDTQYF,TGTGCCAGCTCACCTAGCGGGGACACAGATACGCAGTATTTT
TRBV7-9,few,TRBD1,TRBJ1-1,CASSQNRGRNTEAFF,TGTGCCAGCAGCCAGAACAGGGGAAGGAACACTGAAGCTTTCTTT
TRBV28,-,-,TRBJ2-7,CASRADGQTYDYEQYF,TGTGCCAGCAGGGCAGACGGACAGACTTATGATTACGAGCAGTACTTC
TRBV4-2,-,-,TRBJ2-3,CASSQEERGTDTQYF,TGTGCCAGCAGCCAAGAAGAGCGGGGCACAGATACGCAGTATTTT
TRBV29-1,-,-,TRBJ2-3,CSVARGKGTDTQYF,TGCAGCGTAGCTCGGGGGAAGGGGACAGATACGCAGTATTTT
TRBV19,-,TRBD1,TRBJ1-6,CASREQGAGNSPLHF,TGTGCCAGTAGAGAACAGGGGGCCGGGAATTCACCCCTCCACTTT
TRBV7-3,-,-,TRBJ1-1,CASSPMPQGEAFF,TGTGCCAGCAGCCCGATGCCTCAGGGTGAAGCTTTCTTT
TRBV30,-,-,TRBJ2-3,CAWSTSTQYF,TGTGCCTGGAGTACCTCGACACAGTATTTT
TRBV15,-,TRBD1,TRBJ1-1,CATSVKTGGVTEAFF,TGTGCCACCAGCGTCAAAACAGGGGGTGTCACTGAAGCTTTCTTT
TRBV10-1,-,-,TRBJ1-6,CASSARYNSPLHF,TGCGCCAGCAGTGCTCGCTATAATTCACCCCTCCACTTT
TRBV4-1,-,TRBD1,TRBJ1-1,CASSQDLGTGREAFF,TGCGCCAGCAGCCAAGATCTAGGGACAGGGAGAGAAGCTTTCTTT
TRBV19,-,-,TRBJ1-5,CASTHSYSNQPQHF,TGTGCCAGTACGCACAGTTATAGCAATCAGCCCCAGCATTTT
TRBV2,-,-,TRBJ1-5,CASSAALAGGNQPQHF,TGTGCCAGCAGCGCCGCTTTGGCAGGGGGCAATCAGCCCCAGCATTTT
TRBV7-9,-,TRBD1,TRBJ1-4,CASSLNTQGEKLFF,TGTGCCAGCAGCTTAAACACACAGGGGGAAAAACTGTTTTTT
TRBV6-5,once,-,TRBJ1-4,CASSQTDRFREKLFF,TGTGCCAGCAGCCAAACCGACAGGTTCAGGGAAAAACTGTTTTTT
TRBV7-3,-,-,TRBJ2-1,CASSSGQGIDEQFF,TGTGCCAGCAGTTCCGGGCAGGGGATAGATGAGCAGTTCTTC
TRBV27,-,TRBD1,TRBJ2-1,CASTSRDRDNEQFF,TGTGCCAGCACCTCCCGGGACAGGGACAATGAGCAGTTCTTC
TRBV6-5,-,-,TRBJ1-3,CASSSGFSGNTIYF,TGTGCCAGCAGTTCAGGGTTCTCTGGAAACACCATATATTTT
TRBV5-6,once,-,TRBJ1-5,CASSIQGYSNQPQHF,TGTGCCAGCAGCATACAGGGTTATAGCAATCAGCCCCAGCATTTT
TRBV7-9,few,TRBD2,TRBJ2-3,CASSRPSGGASDTQYF,TGTGCCAGCAGCAGACCTAGCGGGGGGGCATCAGATACGCAGTATTTT
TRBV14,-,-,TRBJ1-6,CASSQVPGVNSPLHF,TGTGCCAGCAGCCAAGTCCCAGGGGTTAATTCACCCCTCCACTTT